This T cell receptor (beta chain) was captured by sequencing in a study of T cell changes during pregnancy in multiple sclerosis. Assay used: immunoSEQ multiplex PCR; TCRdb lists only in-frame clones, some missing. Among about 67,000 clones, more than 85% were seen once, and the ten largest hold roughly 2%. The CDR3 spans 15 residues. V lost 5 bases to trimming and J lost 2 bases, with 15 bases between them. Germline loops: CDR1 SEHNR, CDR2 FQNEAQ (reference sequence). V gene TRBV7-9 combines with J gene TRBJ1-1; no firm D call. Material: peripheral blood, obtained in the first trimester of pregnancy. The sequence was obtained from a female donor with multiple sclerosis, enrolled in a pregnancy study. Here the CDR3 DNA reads TGTGCCAGCAGCGAGGGTGGCCCATTTAACACTGAAGCTTTCTTT. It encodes CASSEGGPFNTEAFF.